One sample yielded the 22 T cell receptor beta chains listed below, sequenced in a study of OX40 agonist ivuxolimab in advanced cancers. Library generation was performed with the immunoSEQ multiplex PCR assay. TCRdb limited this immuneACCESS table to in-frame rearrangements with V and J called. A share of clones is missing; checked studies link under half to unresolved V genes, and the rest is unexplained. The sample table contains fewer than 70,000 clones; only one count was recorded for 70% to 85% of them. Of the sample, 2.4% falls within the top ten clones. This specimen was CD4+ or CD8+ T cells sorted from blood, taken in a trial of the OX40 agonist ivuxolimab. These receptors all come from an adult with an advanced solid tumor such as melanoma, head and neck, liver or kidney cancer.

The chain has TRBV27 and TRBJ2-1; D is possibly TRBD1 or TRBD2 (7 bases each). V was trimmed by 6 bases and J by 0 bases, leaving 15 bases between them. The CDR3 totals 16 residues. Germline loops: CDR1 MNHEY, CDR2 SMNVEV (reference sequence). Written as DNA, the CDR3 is TGTGCCAGCAGCTCCAGGGGGGGGCCCTCCTACAATGAGCAGTTCTTC. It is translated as CASSSRGGPSYNEQFF.

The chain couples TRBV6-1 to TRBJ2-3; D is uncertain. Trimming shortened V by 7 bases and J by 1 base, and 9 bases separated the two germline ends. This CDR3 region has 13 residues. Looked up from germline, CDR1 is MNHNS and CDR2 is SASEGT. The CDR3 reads CASILSGTDTQYF. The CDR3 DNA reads TGTGCCAGCATACTCAGTGGCACAGATACGCAGTATTTT.

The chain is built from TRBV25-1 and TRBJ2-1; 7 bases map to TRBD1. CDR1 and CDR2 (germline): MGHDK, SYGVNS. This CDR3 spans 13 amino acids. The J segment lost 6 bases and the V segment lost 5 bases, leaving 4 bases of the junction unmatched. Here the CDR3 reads CASSPGQSNEQFF. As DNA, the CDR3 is TGTGCCAGCAGTCCGGGACAGAGCAATGAGCAGTTCTTC.

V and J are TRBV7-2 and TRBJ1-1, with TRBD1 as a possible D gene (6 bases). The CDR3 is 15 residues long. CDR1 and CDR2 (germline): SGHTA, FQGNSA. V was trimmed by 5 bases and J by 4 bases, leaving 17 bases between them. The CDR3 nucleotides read TGTGCCAGCAGCCGTATCGGGGGGCTCGGCACTGAAGCTTTCTTT. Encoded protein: CASSRIGGLGTEAFF. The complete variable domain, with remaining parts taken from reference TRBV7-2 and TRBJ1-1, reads GAGVSQSPSNKVTEKGKDVELRCDPISGHTALYWYRQSLGQGLEFLIYFQGNSAPDKSGLPSDRFSAERTGGSVSTLTIQRTQQEDSAVYLCASSRIGGLGTEAFFGQGTRLTVV.

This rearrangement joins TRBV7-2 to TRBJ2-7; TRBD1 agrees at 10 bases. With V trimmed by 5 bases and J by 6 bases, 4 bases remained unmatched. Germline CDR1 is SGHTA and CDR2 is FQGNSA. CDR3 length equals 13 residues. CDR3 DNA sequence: TGTGCCAGCAGCCATCGGGACAGGGGCGAGCAGTACTTC. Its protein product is CASSHRDRGEQYF.

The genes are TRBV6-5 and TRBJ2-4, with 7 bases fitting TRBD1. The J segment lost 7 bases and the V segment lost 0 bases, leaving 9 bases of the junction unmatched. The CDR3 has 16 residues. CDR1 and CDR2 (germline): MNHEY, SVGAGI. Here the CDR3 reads CASSYSRTGTVNIQYF. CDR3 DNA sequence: TGTGCCAGCAGTTACTCACGAACCGGGACAGTGAACATTCAGTACTTC.

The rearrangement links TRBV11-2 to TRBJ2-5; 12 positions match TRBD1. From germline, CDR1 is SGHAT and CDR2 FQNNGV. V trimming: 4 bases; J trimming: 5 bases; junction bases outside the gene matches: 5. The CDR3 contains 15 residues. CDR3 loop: CASSSGTGGSETQYF. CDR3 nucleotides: TGTGCCAGCAGCTCCGGGACAGGGGGCAGTGAGACCCAGTACTTC.

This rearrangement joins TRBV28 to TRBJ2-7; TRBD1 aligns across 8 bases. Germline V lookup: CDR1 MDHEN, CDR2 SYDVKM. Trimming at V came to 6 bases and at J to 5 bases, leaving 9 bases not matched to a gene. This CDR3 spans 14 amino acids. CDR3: CASRPGQGANEQYF. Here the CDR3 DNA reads TGTGCCAGCAGGCCGGGGCAGGGGGCGAACGAGCAGTACTTC.

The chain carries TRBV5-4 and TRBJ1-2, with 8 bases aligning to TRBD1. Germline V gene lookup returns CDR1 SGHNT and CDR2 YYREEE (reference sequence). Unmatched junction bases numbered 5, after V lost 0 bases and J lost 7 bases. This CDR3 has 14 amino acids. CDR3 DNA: TGTGCCAGCAGCTTGGTTCAGGGGGCTTCTGGCTACACCTTC. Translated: CASSLVQGASGYTF.

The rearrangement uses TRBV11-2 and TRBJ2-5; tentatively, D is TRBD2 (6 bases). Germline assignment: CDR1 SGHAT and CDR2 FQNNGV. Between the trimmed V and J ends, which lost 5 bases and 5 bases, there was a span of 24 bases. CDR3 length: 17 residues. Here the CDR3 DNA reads TGTGCCAGCAGCCAACAGTTCGGGGGAGTCATAAGGGAGACCCAGTACTTC. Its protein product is CASSQQFGGVIRETQYF.

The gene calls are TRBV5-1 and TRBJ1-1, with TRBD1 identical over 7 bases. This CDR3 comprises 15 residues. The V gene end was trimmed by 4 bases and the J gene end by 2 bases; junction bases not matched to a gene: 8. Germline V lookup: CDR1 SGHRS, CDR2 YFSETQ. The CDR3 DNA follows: TGCGCCAGCAGCGAGAGACAGGGAGTAAACACTGAAGCTTTCTTT. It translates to CASSERQGVNTEAFF.

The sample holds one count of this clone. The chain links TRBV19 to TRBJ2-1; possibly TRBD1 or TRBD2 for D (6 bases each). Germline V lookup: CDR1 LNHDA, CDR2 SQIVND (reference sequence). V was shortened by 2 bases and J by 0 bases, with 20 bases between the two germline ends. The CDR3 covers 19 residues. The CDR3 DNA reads TGTGCCAGTAGTATACTATCCCCAGTTGGGGGGCGCTCCTACAATGAGCAGTTCTTC. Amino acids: CASSILSPVGGRSYNEQFF. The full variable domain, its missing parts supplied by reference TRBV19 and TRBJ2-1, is DGGITQSPKYLFRKEGQNVTLSCEQNLNHDAMYWYRQDPGQGLRLIYYSQIVNDFQKGDIAEGYSVSREKKESFPLTVTSAQKNPTAFYLCASSILSPVGGRSYNEQFFGPGTRLTVL.

CDR3 DNA: TGTGCCAGCACCCCCCGGGGGAGCGTGAACACTGAAGCTTTCTTT. This gives the protein CASTPRGSVNTEAFF. The rearrangement links TRBV27 to TRBJ1-1; TRBD1 might be the D (5 bases). V lost 7 bases and J lost 0, with 15 bases in between. The CDR3 has 15 residues. Per germline, CDR1 MNHEY and CDR2 SMNVEV (reference sequence).

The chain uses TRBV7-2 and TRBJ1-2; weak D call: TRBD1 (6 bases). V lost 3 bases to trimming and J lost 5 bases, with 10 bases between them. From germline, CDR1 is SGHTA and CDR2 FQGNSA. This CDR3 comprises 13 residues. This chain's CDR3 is CASSLGARYGYTF. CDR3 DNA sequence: TGTGCCAGCAGCTTGGGGGCTCGGTATGGCTACACCTTC.

The CDR3 DNA follows: TGCGCCAGCGGCGGACAGGGAAGGGCCGGGGAGCTGTTTTTT. It codes for CASGGQGRAGELFF. V and J are TRBV5-1 and TRBJ2-2, with 8 bases aligning to TRBD1. V gave up 7 bases and J gave up 6 bases; unmatched junction bases: 8. The CDR3 totals 14 residues. Per the germline V gene, CDR1 is SGHRS and CDR2 is YFSETQ. Full variable domain (outside the CDR3, taken from reference TRBV5-1 and TRBJ2-2): KAGVTQTPRYLIKTRGQQVTLSCSPISGHRSVSWYQQTPGQGLQFLFEYFSETQRNKGNFPGRFSGRQFSNSRSEMNVSTLELGDSALYLCASGGQGRAGELFFGEGSRLTVL.

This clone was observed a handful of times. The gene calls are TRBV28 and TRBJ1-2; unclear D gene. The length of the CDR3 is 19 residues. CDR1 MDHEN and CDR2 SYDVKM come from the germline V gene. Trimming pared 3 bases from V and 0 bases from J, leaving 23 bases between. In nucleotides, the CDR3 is TGTGCCAGCAGTTTCGGAACTTTTCTGGTTGTGGGGACTAACTATGGCTACACCTTC. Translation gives CASSFGTFLVVGTNYGYTF.

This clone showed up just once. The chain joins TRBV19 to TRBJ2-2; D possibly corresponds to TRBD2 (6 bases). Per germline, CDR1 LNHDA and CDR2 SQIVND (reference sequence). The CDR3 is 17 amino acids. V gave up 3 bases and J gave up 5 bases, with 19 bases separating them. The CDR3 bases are TGTGCCAGTAGTATCCCCCCGGGAGCGTTAACGACCGGGGAGCTGTTTTTT. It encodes CASSIPPGALTTGELFF.

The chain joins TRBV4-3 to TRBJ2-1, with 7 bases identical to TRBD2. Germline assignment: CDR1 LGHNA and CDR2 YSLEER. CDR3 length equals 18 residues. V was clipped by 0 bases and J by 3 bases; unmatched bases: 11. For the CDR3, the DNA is TGCGCCAGCAGCCAAGATTTGGTAGGCGGGGGACTCTACAATGAGCAGTTCTTC. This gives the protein CASSQDLVGGGLYNEQFF.

This CDR3 is CASSAGRVNYEQYF. CDR3 bases: TGTGCCAGCAGCGCCGGCCGGGTAAACTACGAGCAGTACTTC. The chain employs TRBV9 and TRBJ2-7; D gene uncertain. Trimming shortened V by 3 bases and J by 3 bases, and 13 bases separated the two germline ends. Per germline, CDR1 SGDLS and CDR2 YYNGEE. The CDR3 consists of 14 residues.

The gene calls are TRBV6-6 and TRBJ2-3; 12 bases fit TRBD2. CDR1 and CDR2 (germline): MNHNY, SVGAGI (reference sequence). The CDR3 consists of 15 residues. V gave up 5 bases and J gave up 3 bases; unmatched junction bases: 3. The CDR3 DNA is TGTGCCAGCAGTCCAACTAGCGGGGGGACAGATACGCAGTATTTT. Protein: CASSPTSGGTDTQYF.

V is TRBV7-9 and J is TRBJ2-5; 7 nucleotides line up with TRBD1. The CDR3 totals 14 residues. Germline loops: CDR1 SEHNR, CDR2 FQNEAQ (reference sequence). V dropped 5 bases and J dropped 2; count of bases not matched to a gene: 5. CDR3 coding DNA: TGTGCCAGCAGCCAAGCCAGGGGGCAAGAGACCCAGTACTTC. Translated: CASSQARGQETQYF. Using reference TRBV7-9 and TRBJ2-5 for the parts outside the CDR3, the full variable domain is DTGVSQNPRHKITKRGQNVTFRCDPISEHNRLYWYRQTLGQGPEFLTYFQNEAQLEKSRLLSDRFSAERPKGSFSTLEIQRTEQGDSAMYLCASSQARGQETQYFGPGTRLLVL.

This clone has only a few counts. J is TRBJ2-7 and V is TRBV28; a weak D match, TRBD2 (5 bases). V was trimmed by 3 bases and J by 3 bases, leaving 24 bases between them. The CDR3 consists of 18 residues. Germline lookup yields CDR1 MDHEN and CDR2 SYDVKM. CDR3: CASSFSFGPASRGYEQYF. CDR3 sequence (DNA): TGTGCCAGCAGTTTCTCCTTCGGGCCGGCCAGTCGGGGCTACGAGCAGTACTTC.